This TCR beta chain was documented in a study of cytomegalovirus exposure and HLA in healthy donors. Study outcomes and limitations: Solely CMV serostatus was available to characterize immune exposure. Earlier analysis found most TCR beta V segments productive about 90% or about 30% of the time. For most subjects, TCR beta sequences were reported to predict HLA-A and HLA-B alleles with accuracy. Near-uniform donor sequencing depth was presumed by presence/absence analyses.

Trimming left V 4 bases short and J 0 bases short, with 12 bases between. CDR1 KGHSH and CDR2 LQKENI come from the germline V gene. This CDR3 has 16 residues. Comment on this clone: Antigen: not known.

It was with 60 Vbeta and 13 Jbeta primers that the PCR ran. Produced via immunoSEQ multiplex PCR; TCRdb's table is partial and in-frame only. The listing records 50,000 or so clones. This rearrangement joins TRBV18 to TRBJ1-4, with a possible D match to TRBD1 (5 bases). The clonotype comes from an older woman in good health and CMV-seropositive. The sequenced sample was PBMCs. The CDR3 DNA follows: TGTGCCAGCTCACTCTTGGACACCCCAACTAATGAAAAACTGTTTTTT. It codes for CASSLLDTPTNEKLFF.